Listed here are 18 T cell receptor beta chains from one sample, sequenced in a study of vaccination and CD4 T cells after COVID-19. Documented treatment: roughly ten-day PBMC culture with coronavirus spike peptide pools or control peptides (ViraFEST assay). The assay that was used to sequence DNA from cultured CD4+ T cells was the Oncomine TCR Beta short-read assay. TCRdb re-called the PCR reads with MiXCR, one entry per CDR3 protein. The sample consists of approximately 14,000 distinct CDR3 sequences, around a fifth of them appearing once. No antigen has been assigned to these receptors. The sequences come from CD4+ T cells from blood, cultured in vitro, collected before SARS-CoV-2 vaccination. Source of these receptors: a human donor who received a COVID-19 vaccine.

There are a few counts of this clonotype. This sequence joins TRBV11-2 and TRBJ2-5, with 8 nucleotides matching TRBD1. The CDR3 totals 16 residues. Trimming took 5 bases from V and 4 from J; bases not matched to a gene: 12. Germline V gives CDR1 SGHAT, CDR2 FQNNGV. The CDR3 sequence is CASSPRYSGQAETQYF. The CDR3 DNA reads as TGTGCCAGCAGCCCCCGATACTCGGGACAGGCAGAGACCCAGTACTTC.

This clonotype was observed a few times. This chain joins TRBV7-6 and TRBJ2-5; 11 bases line up with TRBD2. Losses at the gene ends were 1 base for V and 9 bases for J; bases not matched to a gene: 4. CDR3 length equals 14 residues. The germline CDR1 and CDR2 sequences are SGHVS and FNYEAQ. For the CDR3, the DNA is TGTGCCAGCAGCTTAGTAGCGGGGGGGCGTCCCCAGTACTTC. It yields the protein CASSLVAGGRPQYF.

The chain combines TRBV4-2 with TRBJ2-1; the D is unclear. The last part of the DNA fits TRBJ2-7 better; the J call may be wrong. Germline lookup yields CDR1 LGHNA and CDR2 YNFKEQ. The length of the CDR3 is 16 residues. The CDR3 protein is CASSQELVSWSYEQYF. Written as DNA, the CDR3 is TGTGCCAGCAGCCAAGAGTTGGTCTCATGGTCCTACGAGCAGTACTTC.

This clonotype was detected a few times. The rearrangement uses TRBV20-1 and TRBJ2-4, with 10 bases matching TRBD2. Per the germline V gene, CDR1 is DFQATT and CDR2 is SNEGSKA (reference sequence). This CDR3 spans 15 amino acids. The V gene end was trimmed by 6 bases and the J gene end by 5 bases; junction bases not matched to a gene: 10. The CDR3 here is CSALKERGGENIQYF. DNA for the CDR3: TGCAGTGCCCTAAAGGAGCGGGGGGGCGAAAACATTCAGTACTTC.

The sample holds a few counts of this clonotype. CDR3 nucleotide sequence: TGTGCCAGCAGCCGGGAGGCCGTAAAGAGCTCCTACAATGAGCAGTTCTTC. Translating it yields CASSREAVKSSYNEQFF. The chain uses TRBV7-2 and TRBJ2-1, with 7 bases matching TRBD2. The CDR3 is made up of 17 amino acids. The germline CDR1 and CDR2 sequences are SGHTA and FQGNSA. The V gene end was trimmed by 5 bases and the J gene end by 0 bases; junction bases not matched to a gene: 10.

The chain is built from TRBV5-4 and TRBJ2-1, with 7 bases identical to TRBD2. This CDR3 comprises 14 residues. The ends lost 0 bases at V and 7 bases at J; junction bases unmatched: 4. CDR1 is SGHNT and CDR2 is YYREEE in the germline V gene (reference sequence). The CDR3 sequence is CASSLDGGSNEQFF. In nucleotides, the CDR3 is TGTGCCAGCAGCTTGGACGGGGGGAGTAATGAGCAGTTCTTC.

V and J are TRBV6-1 and TRBJ2-1; tentatively, D is TRBD2 (7 bases). The CDR3 is made up of 18 amino acids. Germline CDR1 and CDR2: MNHNS and SASEGT. V was clipped by 6 bases and J by 1 base, with 22 bases between them. DNA of the CDR3: TGTGCCAGCAGGGGAATTGGGGGGGCAAAATTTTCCTACAATGAGCAGTTCTTC. Translating it yields CASRGIGGAKFSYNEQFF.

This chain connects TRBV20-1 to TRBJ2-3; no firm D call. The V end was cut by 3 bases, the J end by 5 bases, with 15 bases between. CDR1 is DFQATT, CDR2 SNEGSKA, per germline (reference sequence). The CDR3 is made up of 14 amino acids. CDR3 region: CSASRQAKGDTQYF. CDR3 DNA sequence: TGCAGTGCTAGTAGGCAGGCGAAGGGAGATACGCAGTATTTT.

The V and J genes are TRBV11-3 and TRBJ2-3; 9 bases line up with TRBD2. The length of the CDR3 is 15 residues. Germline V CDR1 and CDR2: SGHNT, YENEEA. Trimming took 5 bases from V and 1 from J; bases not matched to a gene: 4. This CDR3 is CASSRGGAGTDTQYF. DNA for the CDR3: TGTGCCAGCAGCCGCGGGGGGGCAGGCACAGATACGCAGTATTTT.

This clonotype has only a few counts. The chain links TRBV24-1 to TRBJ2-1; possible D gene TRBD2, 5 bases. Between the trimmed V and J ends, which lost 6 bases and 2 bases, there was a span of 10 bases. There are 14 residues in the CDR3. Germline CDR1 and CDR2: KGHDR and SFDVKD. CDR3 sequence reads: CATSRGIPYNEQFF. Here the CDR3 DNA reads TGTGCCACCAGTCGAGGGATACCCTACAATGAGCAGTTCTTC.

This clonotype appeared a few times. The chain joins TRBV11-3 to TRBJ2-5, with 9 bases fitting TRBD1. Germline CDR1 reads SGHNT; CDR2 reads YENEEA. The CDR3 totals 16 residues. V trimming: 1 base; J trimming: 0 bases; junction bases outside the gene matches: 3. The chain's CDR3 is CASSLGRDRDQETQYF. In nucleotides, the CDR3 is TGTGCCAGCAGCTTAGGGCGGGACAGGGACCAAGAGACCCAGTACTTC.

This clonotype was seen only a few times. The chain joins TRBV2 to TRBJ1-5, with TRBD1 as a possible D gene (6 bases). The V gene's germline CDR1 is SNHLY and CDR2 FYNNEI. The CDR3 has 16 amino acids. The germline V and J ends were trimmed by 6 bases and 2 bases, with 17 bases remaining between them. The chain's CDR3 is CASRGARVGRNQPQHF. The CDR3 DNA follows: TGTGCCAGCAGGGGGGCCAGGGTTGGACGCAATCAGCCCCAGCATTTT.

This clonotype is labeled as medium-sized (0.01 to 0.1%). Written as DNA, the CDR3 is TGCAGTGCTCCCACCCTGGGGACGGAACGAGACTATGGCTACACCTTC. Translation gives CSAPTLGTERDYGYTF. V is TRBV20-1 and J is TRBJ1-2; maybe TRBD1 (5 bases). Between the trimmed V and J ends, which lost 5 bases and 3 bases, there was a span of 22 bases. This CDR3 is 16 amino acids long. Germline V gene sequence: CDR1 DFQATT, CDR2 SNEGSKA (reference sequence).

This chain connects TRBV20-1 to TRBJ1-3; 9 nucleotides match TRBD1. This CDR3 has 14 residues. With 5 bases clipped from V and 2 bases from J, the junction kept 4 bases outside the gene matches. Per germline, CDR1 DFQATT and CDR2 SNEGSKA (reference sequence). The CDR3 region has the DNA TGCAGTGCTTACAGGGGGCGAGCTGGAAACACCATATATTTT. Its protein product is CSAYRGRAGNTIYF.

Sample share makes this clonotype medium-sized. The J gene is TRBJ1-2, the V gene TRBV10-2; the match to TRBD1 covers 7 bases. The J segment lost 7 bases and the V segment lost 2 bases, leaving 4 bases of the junction unmatched. The germline CDR1 and CDR2 sequences are WSHSY and SAAADI. The length of the CDR3 is 13 residues. The CDR3 reads CASSEDRDSGYTF. CDR3 in DNA: TGCGCCAGCAGTGAGGACAGGGATTCTGGCTACACCTTC.

The chain combines TRBV19 with TRBJ2-3, with TRBD2 as a possible D gene (6 bases). The CDR3 length is 16 residues. V was shortened by 1 base and J by 1 base, with 12 bases between the two germline ends. The germline gives CDR1 LNHDA, CDR2 SQIVND (reference sequence). The CDR3 coding sequence is TGTGCCAGTAGTATAGGAACGGGGGAGGGCACAGATACGCAGTATTTT. Its protein product is CASSIGTGEGTDTQYF.

This clonotype is termed medium-sized. This rearrangement joins TRBV20-1 to TRBJ1-5; TRBD1 matches at 10 bases. With V trimmed by 6 bases and J by 3 bases, 5 bases remained unmatched. The CDR3 totals 14 residues. Germline V lookup: CDR1 DFQATT, CDR2 SNEGSKA (reference sequence). The CDR3 loop reads CSAKDRGPNQPQHF. CDR3 nucleotide sequence: TGCAGTGCCAAAGACAGGGGGCCCAATCAGCCCCAGCATTTT.

Within the sample, this clonotype is medium-sized. V and J are TRBV20-1 and TRBJ1-5; a weak D match, TRBD1 (5 bases). The CDR3 spans 15 residues. V was trimmed by 5 bases and J by 9 bases, leaving 23 bases between them. Per the germline V gene, CDR1 is DFQATT and CDR2 is SNEGSKA (reference sequence). CDR3 nucleotides: TGCAGTGCTGGCGACCTTGCAGGGAGGGATGGGCCCCAGCATTTT. Translation: CSAGDLAGRDGPQHF.